The entry below describes one TCR beta chain. This clonotype was recorded a few times. It lacks a known antigen. Per-nucleotide qualities are absent, and no much larger clonotype sits a single base away. The CDR3 contains 18 residues, cysteine and phenylalanine counted. Solely the CDR3 DNA is kept, with 54 bases framed from the first base. Per the germline V gene, MNHNS is the CDR1 and SASEGT is the CDR2. The trim is 7 bases for V and 0 bases for J, with a gap of 19 bases between the germline ends. This sample is drawn from a study of T cells after yellow fever vaccination (dated by TCRdb to the late 2010s). Looking at the study overall: The SMART-Seq v4 Ultra Low Input RNA kit was used to prepare libraries from fractions with low cell numbers. To follow T-cell clones before and after both primary and booster YFV17D yellow fever vaccination, bulk TCR alpha and beta repertoires underwent longitudinal sequencing. Two healthy male donors, one aged 18 to 30 and one aged 30 to 40 years, were included in the cohort. Blood was drawn at multiple timepoints before and after primary and secondary immunization, with bulk PBMC replicates and cell subsets isolated.

The sample's treatment or condition, from its label and the paper: live attenuated yellow fever vaccine strain. At each blood-draw timepoint, two biological replicates of bulk PBMCs were collected. PBMCs were isolated from peripheral blood using a standard Ficoll-Paque protocol. RNA was extracted with TriZol from bulk PBMCs, CD4 and CD8 fractions, and dextramer-positive and dextramer-negative fractions. Study-level results and caveats: Most clones expanded after primary vaccination were re-detected after the booster (about 95% of CD4 and about nine tenths of CD8), suggesting broad memory maintenance. Compared with the primary T-cell response, the secondary T-cell response was weaker but faster, peaking on day 5 rather than day 15. A small fraction of clonotypes showed up in both the CD4 and CD8 compartments, probably as a result of convergent recombination. Because the study included only two donors, the extent to which the findings can be generalized is limited. Computational filtering was needed because FACS-sorted repertoires could contain abundant contaminating clonotypes from the bulk population.

TCR cDNA was synthesized by 5'RACE template switching, which introduced a universal primer site and unique molecular identifiers. Priming for cDNA synthesis came from both the TCR alpha and TCR beta constant segments. Library amplification used two PCR steps, and the second PCR step added sample barcodes and sequencing adapters. Libraries were sequenced on Illumina HiSeq 2500 (2x100 bp) or NovaSeq (2x150 bp). As for the authors' bioinformatics: MIGEC handled demultiplexing of reads and collapsing into UMI consensus sequences, while MiXCR performed V(D)J alignment. Vaccine-responding clonotypes were identified with edgeR using replicate PBMC samples, with FDR below 0.01 and a log2 fold change above 5 up to day 15 being required. Each bulk clonotype received a CD4 or CD8 identity based on whether the sequenced CD4 or CD8 repertoire contained that clonotype at higher abundance. TCRdb trimmed public reads at Q25 via fastp, called clones via MiXCR and kept in-frame beta chains. Rows merge per CDR3 protein into single entries with the most common DNA and genes. It is TCRdb's table, rather than the study itself, that gives the V and J calls and clone size. The sample includes 310,000 or so distinct CDR3 sequences, with around 6.8% observed a single time. The ten largest make up 18% of the sample.

The sequencing used PBMCs, collected about 41 days after the first yellow fever vaccination. This TCR was sampled from a man between 18 and 35 years old who received the YFV17D yellow fever vaccine. The chain employs TRBV6-1 and TRBJ2-6, with the D gene not confidently named. Read as DNA, the sequence is TGTGCCAGCACTCGACCCGAGCTAGTATACTCTGGGGCCAACGTCCTGACTTTC. It codes for CASTRPELVYSGANVLTF.